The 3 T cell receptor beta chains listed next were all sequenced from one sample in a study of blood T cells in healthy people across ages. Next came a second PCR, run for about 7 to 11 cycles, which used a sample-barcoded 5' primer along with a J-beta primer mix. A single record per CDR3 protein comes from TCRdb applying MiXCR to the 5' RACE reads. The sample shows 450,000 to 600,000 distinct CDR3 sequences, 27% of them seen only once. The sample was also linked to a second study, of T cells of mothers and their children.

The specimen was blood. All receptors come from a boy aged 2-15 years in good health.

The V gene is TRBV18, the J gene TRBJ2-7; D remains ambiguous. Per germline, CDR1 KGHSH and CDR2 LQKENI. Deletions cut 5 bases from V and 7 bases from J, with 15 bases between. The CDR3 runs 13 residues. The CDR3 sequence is CASSARTSGEQYF. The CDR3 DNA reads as TGTGCCAGCTCAGCCCGTACTTCTGGGGAGCAGTACTTC.

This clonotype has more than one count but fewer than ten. This chain's CDR3 is CAISEREGGSGNIQYF. The CDR3 DNA is TGTGCCATCAGTGAGCGCGAGGGGGGATCTGGGAACATTCAGTACTTC. V is TRBV10-3 and J is TRBJ2-4; D possibly uses TRBD1 or TRBD2 (6 bases each). The CDR3 is 16 amino acids. V was pared by 2 bases and J by 7 bases, with 18 bases between. Germline assignment: CDR1 ENHRY and CDR2 SYGVKD.

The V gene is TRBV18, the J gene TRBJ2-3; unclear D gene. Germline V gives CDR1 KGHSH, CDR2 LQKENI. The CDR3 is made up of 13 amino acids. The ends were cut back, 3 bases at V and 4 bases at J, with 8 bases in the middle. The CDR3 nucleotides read TGTGCCAGCTCACCCAGTACCCCAGATACGCAGTATTTT. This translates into CASSPSTPDTQYF. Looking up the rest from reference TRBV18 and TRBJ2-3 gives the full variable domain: NAGVMQNPRHLVRRRGQEARLRCSPMKGHSHVYWYRQLPEEGLKFMVYLQKENIIDESGMPKERFSAEFPKEGPSILRIQQVVRGDSAAYFCASSPSTPDTQYFGPGTRLTVL.